This TCR beta chain came from a study of shared clonotypes between healthy human individuals. Study-wide results and limits: Tissues were not sampled, only blood, and their repertoires likely differ.

Concerning this clone: What it binds is not known.

TCRdb keeps only in-frame clones here, not all; method: immunoSEQ multiplex PCR. Of roughly 2,500,000 clones detected, over 85% appear once; the ten largest clones hold 0.36%. The CDR3 consists of 16 residues. The V end was cut by 1 base, the J end by 6 bases, with 15 bases between. Germline V gives CDR1 SGHTA, CDR2 FQGNSA. This chain links TRBV7-2 with TRBJ2-2; unclear D gene. This receptor was identified in a man aged 18-30 years in good health. Some clones in this sample may be carry-over from other donors' samples. Specimen: naive CD4+ T cells from PBMCs. Subset in this sample: CD45RA+ positively selected. The CDR3 reads CASSLVVGRLPGELFF. The CDR3, as DNA: TGTGCCAGCAGCTTAGTAGTCGGACGGCTTCCCGGGGAGCTGTTTTTT.